One and the same sample provided the 16 T cell receptor beta chains below, sequenced in a study of monozygotic twins with cystic fibrosis. Sequencing was performed with immunoSEQ multiplex PCR; in TCRdb, only in-frame clones are kept and a portion is missing. Of over 20,000 clones listed, about 91% are singletons. The sample taken for sequencing was blood. The receptors here all came from a girl aged 2 to 9 with cystic fibrosis.

This clone was counted a few times. V is TRBV9 and J is TRBJ1-6, with D unresolved. This CDR3 region has 12 residues. The germline V gene has CDR1 SGDLS and CDR2 YYNGEE. The V end was cut by 0 bases, the J end by 13 bases, with 8 bases between. CDR3 bases: TGTGCCAGCAGCGTAGATGGGGTTCCCCTCCACTTT. Amino acid sequence: CASSVDGVPLHF.

This clone was detected only a few times. The chain uses TRBV19 and TRBJ1-1; D is ambiguous. The CDR3 has 13 residues. Germline lookup yields CDR1 LNHDA and CDR2 SQIVND (reference sequence). The ends were cut back, 4 bases at V and 1 base at J, with 7 bases in the middle. CDR3 region: CASSKMGNTEAFF. The CDR3 DNA follows: TGTGCCAGTAGTAAGATGGGGAACACTGAAGCTTTCTTT.

This rearrangement joins TRBV7-9 to TRBJ1-3; maybe TRBD1 (5 bases). Germline values: CDR1 SEHNR, CDR2 FQNEAQ (reference sequence). The CDR3 runs to 14 residues. Trimming removed 4 bases from V and 7 bases from J, with 14 bases in between. The CDR3 region is CASSSFREINTIYF. For the CDR3, the DNA is TGTGCCAGCAGCTCCTTCAGGGAAATCAACACCATATATTTT.

The CDR3 region is CASRFRDRDEQYF. The CDR3 region has the DNA TGTGCCAGTAGATTCCGGGACAGGGACGAGCAGTACTTC. V and J are TRBV19 and TRBJ2-7; 9 nucleotides line up with TRBD1. CDR1 is LNHDA and CDR2 is SQIVND in the germline V gene (reference sequence). V was pared by 6 bases and J by 5 bases, with 5 bases of the junction left unmatched. This CDR3 region has 13 residues.

The V call is TRBV5-1, the J call TRBJ2-7; D possibly corresponds to TRBD2 (6 bases). The germline CDR1 and CDR2 sequences are SGHRS and YFSETQ. Trimming pared 5 bases from V and 0 bases from J, leaving 15 bases between. This CDR3 is 15 amino acids long. This chain's CDR3 is CASRQGGPSSYEQYF. In DNA, the CDR3 is TGCGCCAGCAGGCAAGGAGGGCCTAGCTCCTACGAGCAGTACTTC.

The chain is built from TRBV29-1 and TRBJ2-7, with a weak D call TRBD1 (5 bases). Trimming took off 5 bases at V and 0 bases at J, with 14 bases between the two ends. The CDR3 covers 14 residues. CDR1 is SQVTM and CDR2 is ANQGSEA in the germline V gene. The CDR3 region is CSVRSGRYSYEQYF. In nucleotides, the CDR3 is TGCAGCGTTCGCTCAGGGCGCTACTCCTACGAGCAGTACTTC.

V and J are TRBV19 and TRBJ1-2; possibly TRBD1 for D (5 bases). The germline V gene encodes CDR1 LNHDA and CDR2 SQIVND (reference sequence). Trimming stripped 6 bases from V and 4 bases from J, with 18 bases between. The CDR3 runs 15 residues. This CDR3 reads CASRDEGRGVYGYTF. CDR3 nucleotide sequence: TGTGCCAGTAGAGATGAAGGGAGGGGAGTCTATGGCTACACCTTC.

The chain links TRBV6-5 to TRBJ1-5, with a weak D call TRBD1 (5 bases). The CDR3 runs to 15 residues. V was clipped by 0 bases and J by 4 bases, with 10 bases between them. Germline CDR1 and CDR2: MNHEY and SVGAGI. Here the CDR3 reads CASSYSIEGNQPQHF. CDR3 nucleotides: TGTGCCAGCAGTTACTCGATAGAGGGGAATCAGCCCCAGCATTTT.

The CDR3 is CASSLDRNTIYF. In nucleotides, the CDR3 is TGCGCCAGCAGCTTGGATAGAAACACCATATATTTT. The gene calls are TRBV5-1 and TRBJ1-3; no clear D gene. V was clipped by 0 bases and J by 5 bases, with 3 bases between them. Germline assignment: CDR1 SGHRS and CDR2 YFSETQ. This CDR3 spans 12 amino acids.

The J gene is TRBJ1-1, the V gene TRBV7-6; 9 bases map to TRBD1. This CDR3 is 15 amino acids long. With V trimmed by 1 base and J by 6 bases, 6 bases remained unmatched. Germline CDR1 SGHVS, CDR2 FNYEAQ. The CDR3 sequence is CASSLGQGVNSEAFF. The CDR3 DNA is TGTGCCAGCAGCTTAGGACAGGGGGTTAATTCTGAAGCTTTCTTT. The whole variable domain, remainder taken from reference TRBV7-6 and TRBJ1-1, is GAGVSQSPRYKVTKRGQDVALRCDPISGHVSLYWYRQALGQGPEFLTYFNYEAQQDKSGLPNDRFSAERPEGSISTLTIQRTEQRDSAMYRCASSLGQGVNSEAFFGQGTRLTVV.

CDR3 bases: TGTGCCAGTAGAAAAGGGGCTTGGAACACTGAAGCTTTCTTT. Residues: CASRKGAWNTEAFF. This chain joins TRBV19 and TRBJ1-1; D perhaps matches TRBD1 (5 bases). V gave up 6 bases and J gave up 1 base, with 12 bases separating them. The CDR3 is 14 residues long. Germline V CDR1 and CDR2: LNHDA, SQIVND (reference sequence).

The chain links TRBV19 to TRBJ2-5; D perhaps matches TRBD2 (7 bases). CDR1 and CDR2 from the germline V gene are LNHDA and SQIVND (reference sequence). This CDR3 is built from 15 residues. Deletions cut 5 bases from V and 5 bases from J, with 18 bases between. The CDR3 nucleotides read TGTGCCAGTAGTTGGGGAGGGGGGGCCGAGGAGACCCAGTACTTC. Translated, it gives CASSWGGGAEETQYF. The complete variable domain, with remaining parts taken from reference TRBV19 and TRBJ2-5, reads DGGITQSPKYLFRKEGQNVTLSCEQNLNHDAMYWYRQDPGQGLRLIYYSQIVNDFQKGDIAEGYSVSREKKESFPLTVTSAQKNPTAFYLCASSWGGGAEETQYFGPGTRLLVL.

V and J are TRBV5-7 and TRBJ2-7; 7 positions agree with TRBD1. Being an ORF, TRBV5-7 has a function that is uncertain. This CDR3 is 18 amino acids long. The junction had 19 bases not matched to a gene; V was cut back by 2 bases and J by 5 bases. CDR3 loop: CASSLMELGQPVGDEQYF. CDR3 coding DNA: TGTGCCAGCAGCTTAATGGAGCTGGGACAGCCAGTGGGTGACGAGCAGTACTTC.

This clone was picked up one time. This chain joins TRBV7-2 and TRBJ1-2; maybe TRBD1 (6 bases). Looked up from germline, CDR1 is SGHTA and CDR2 is FQGNSA. V was pared by 4 bases and J by 0 bases, with 15 bases between. The CDR3 extends over 16 amino acids. The CDR3 DNA is TGTGCCAGCAGCTACAACAGGGATCCGGCTAACTATGGCTACACCTTC. Amino acid sequence: CASSYNRDPANYGYTF. Complete variable domain (other parts from reference TRBV7-2 and TRBJ1-2): GAGVSQSPSNKVTEKGKDVELRCDPISGHTALYWYRQSLGQGLEFLIYFQGNSAPDKSGLPSDRFSAERTGGSVSTLTIQRTQQEDSAVYLCASSYNRDPANYGYTFGSGTRLTVV.

This clone has a single count. The V call is TRBV10-3, the J call TRBJ1-2, with TRBD1 as a possible D gene (6 bases). The length of the CDR3 is 13 residues. Trimming took 2 bases from V and 4 from J, leaving 8 bases between them. CDR1 and CDR2 from the germline V gene are ENHRY and SYGVKD. CDR3 in DNA: TGTGCCATCAGTGAGGGGGGCTCCTATGGCTACACCTTC. Translating gives CAISEGGSYGYTF.

This chain links TRBV7-9 with TRBJ2-7, with TRBD1 identical over 8 bases. After removal of 4 bases from V and 9 bases from J, the junction contained 11 bases not matched to a gene. The germline gives CDR1 SEHNR, CDR2 FQNEAQ (reference sequence). The CDR3 consists of 14 residues. The CDR3 is CASSSRTGNFPQYF. CDR3 in DNA: TGTGCCAGCAGCTCCAGGACAGGGAACTTTCCGCAGTACTTC.